This T cell receptor (beta chain) was identified in a study of cytotoxic CD8 clonotypes in ibrutinib-treated CLL. Looked up from germline, CDR1 is LNHDA and CDR2 is SQIVND (reference sequence). This CDR3 is built from 18 residues. Trimming cost V 3 bases and J 1 base; bases outside gene matches: 14. Method: immunoSEQ multiplex PCR; TCRdb's copy keeps in-frame clones and lacks some. In the table there are approximately 2,500 clones, around 83% of which are singletons. The chain is built from TRBV19 and TRBJ2-7, with 8 bases aligning to TRBD2. The material sequenced was PBMCs, taken before ibrutinib treatment. The sequence was collected from a human donor with chronic lymphocytic leukemia. The CDR3 reads CASSIKTGGAVVSYEQYF. The CDR3 DNA reads TGTGCCAGTAGTATTAAGACCGGGGGGGCCGTAGTATCCTACGAGCAGTACTTC. Full variable domain (rest looked up from reference TRBV19 and TRBJ2-7): DGGITQSPKYLFRKEGQNVTLSCEQNLNHDAMYWYRQDPGQGLRLIYYSQIVNDFQKGDIAEGYSVSREKKESFPLTVTSAQKNPTAFYLCASSIKTGGAVVSYEQYFGPGTRLTVT.